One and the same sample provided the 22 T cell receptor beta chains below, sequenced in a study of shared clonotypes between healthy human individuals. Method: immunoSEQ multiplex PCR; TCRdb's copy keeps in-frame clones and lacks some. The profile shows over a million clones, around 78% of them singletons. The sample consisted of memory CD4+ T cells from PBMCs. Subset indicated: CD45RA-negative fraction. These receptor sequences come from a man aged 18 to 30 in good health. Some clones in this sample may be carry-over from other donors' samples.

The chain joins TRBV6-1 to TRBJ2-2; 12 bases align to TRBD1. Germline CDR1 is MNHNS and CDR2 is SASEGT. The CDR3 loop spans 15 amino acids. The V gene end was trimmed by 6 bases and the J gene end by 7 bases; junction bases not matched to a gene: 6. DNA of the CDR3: TGTGCCAGCAGAGAGGGACAGGGGGCGGACGGGGAGCTGTTTTTT. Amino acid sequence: CASREGQGADGELFF.

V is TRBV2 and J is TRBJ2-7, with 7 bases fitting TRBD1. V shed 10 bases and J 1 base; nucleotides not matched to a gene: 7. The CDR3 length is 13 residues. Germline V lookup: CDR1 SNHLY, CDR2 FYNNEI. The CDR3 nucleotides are TGTGCCACCACCCCAGGGGGTTCCTACGAGCAGTACTTC. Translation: CATTPGGSYEQYF.

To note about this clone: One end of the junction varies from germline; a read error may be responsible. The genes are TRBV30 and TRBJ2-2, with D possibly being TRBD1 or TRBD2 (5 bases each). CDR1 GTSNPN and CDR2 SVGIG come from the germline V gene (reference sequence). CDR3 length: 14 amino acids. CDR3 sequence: CASGTEANTGELLF. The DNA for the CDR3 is TGTGCGTCCGGGACGGAGGCGAACACCGGGGAGCTGCTTTTT.

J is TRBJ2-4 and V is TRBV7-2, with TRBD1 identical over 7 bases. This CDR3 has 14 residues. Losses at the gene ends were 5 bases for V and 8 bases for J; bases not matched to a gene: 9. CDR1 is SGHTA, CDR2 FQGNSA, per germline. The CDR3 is CASSPRTGTDIQYF. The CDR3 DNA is TGTGCCAGCAGCCCACGTACCGGGACAGACATTCAGTACTTC.

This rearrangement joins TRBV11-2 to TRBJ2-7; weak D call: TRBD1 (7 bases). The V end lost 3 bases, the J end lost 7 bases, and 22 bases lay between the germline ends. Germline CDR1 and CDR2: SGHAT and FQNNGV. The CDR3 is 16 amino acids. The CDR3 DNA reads TGTGCCAGCAGCTTGGGTGCCCTAGCGAAACAGGGGGAGCAGTACTTC. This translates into CASSLGALAKQGEQYF. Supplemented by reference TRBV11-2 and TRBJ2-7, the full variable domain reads EAGVAQSPRYKIIEKRQSVAFWCNPISGHATLYWYQQILGQGPKLLIQFQNNGVVDDSQLPKDRFSAERLKGVDSTLKIQPAKLEDSAVYLCASSLGALAKQGEQYFGPGTRLTVT.

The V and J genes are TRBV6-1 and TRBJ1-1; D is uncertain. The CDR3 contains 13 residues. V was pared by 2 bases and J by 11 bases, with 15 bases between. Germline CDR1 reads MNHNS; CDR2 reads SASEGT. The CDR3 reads CASSEPSGREAFF. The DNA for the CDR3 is TGTGCCAGCAGTGAACCCTCGGGTCGGGAGGCTTTCTTT.

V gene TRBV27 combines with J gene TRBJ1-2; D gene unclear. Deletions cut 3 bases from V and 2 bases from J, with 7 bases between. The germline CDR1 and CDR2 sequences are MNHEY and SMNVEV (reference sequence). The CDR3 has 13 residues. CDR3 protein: CASSFVGNYGYTF. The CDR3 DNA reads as TGTGCCAGCAGTTTTGTTGGAAACTATGGCTACACCTTC.

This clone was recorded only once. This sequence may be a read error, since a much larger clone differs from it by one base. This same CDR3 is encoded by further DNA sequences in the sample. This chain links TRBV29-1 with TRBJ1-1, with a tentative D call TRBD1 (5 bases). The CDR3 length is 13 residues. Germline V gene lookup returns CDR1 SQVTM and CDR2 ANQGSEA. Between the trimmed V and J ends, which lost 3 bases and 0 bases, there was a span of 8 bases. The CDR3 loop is CSVDRGLNTEAFF. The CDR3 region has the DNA TGCAGCGTTGATCGGGGCCTGAACACTGAAGCTTTCTTT.

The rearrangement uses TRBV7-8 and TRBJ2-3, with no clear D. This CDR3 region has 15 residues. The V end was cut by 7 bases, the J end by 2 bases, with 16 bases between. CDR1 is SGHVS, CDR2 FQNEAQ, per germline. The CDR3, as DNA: TGTGCCAGCACCCCCGGGCGAACCTTCACAGATACGCAGTATTTT. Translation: CASTPGRTFTDTQYF.

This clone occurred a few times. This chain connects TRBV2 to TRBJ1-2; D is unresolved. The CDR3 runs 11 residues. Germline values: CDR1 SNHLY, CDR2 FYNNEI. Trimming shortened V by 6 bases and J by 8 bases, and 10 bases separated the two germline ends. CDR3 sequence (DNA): TGTGCCAGCAGCCGCGGACCCGGCTACACCTTC. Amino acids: CASSRGPGYTF.

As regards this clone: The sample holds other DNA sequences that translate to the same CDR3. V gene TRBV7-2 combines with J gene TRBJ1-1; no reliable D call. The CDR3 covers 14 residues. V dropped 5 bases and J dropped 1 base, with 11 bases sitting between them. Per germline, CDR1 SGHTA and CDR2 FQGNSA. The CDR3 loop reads CASSLGRTNTEAFF. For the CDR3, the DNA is TGTGCCAGCAGCCTTGGACGGACGAACACTGAAGCTTTCTTT.

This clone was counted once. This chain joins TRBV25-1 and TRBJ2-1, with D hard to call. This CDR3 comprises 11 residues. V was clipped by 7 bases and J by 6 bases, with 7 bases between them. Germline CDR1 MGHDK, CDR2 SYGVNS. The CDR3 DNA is TGTGCCAGCACAGCATCCAATGAGCAGTTCTTC. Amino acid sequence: CASTASNEQFF. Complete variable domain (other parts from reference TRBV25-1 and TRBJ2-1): EADIYQTPRYLVIGTGKKITLECSQTMGHDKMYWYQQDPGMELHLIHYSYGVNSTEKGDLSSESTVSRIRTEHFPLTLESARPSHTSQYLCASTASNEQFFGPGTRLTVL.

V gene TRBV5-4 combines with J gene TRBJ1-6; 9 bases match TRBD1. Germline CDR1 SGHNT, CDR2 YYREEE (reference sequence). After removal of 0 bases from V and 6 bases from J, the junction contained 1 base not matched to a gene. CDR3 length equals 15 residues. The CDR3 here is CASSLGGQGNSPLHF. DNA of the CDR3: TGTGCCAGCAGCTTGGGGGGACAGGGTAATTCACCCCTCCACTTT.

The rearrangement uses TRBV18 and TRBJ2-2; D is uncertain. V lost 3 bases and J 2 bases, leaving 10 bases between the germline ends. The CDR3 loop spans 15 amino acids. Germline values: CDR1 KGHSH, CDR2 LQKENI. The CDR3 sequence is CASSPIGSNTGELFF. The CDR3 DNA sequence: TGTGCCAGCTCACCGATCGGCTCCAACACCGGGGAGCTGTTTTTT.

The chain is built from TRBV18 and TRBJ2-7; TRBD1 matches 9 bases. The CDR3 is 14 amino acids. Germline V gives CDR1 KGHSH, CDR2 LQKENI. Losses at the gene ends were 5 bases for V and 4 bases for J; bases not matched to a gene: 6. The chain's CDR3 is CASSSGTGLYEQYF. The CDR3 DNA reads TGTGCCAGCTCATCCGGGACAGGGCTTTACGAGCAGTACTTC. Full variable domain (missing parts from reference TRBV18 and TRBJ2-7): NAGVMQNPRHLVRRRGQEARLRCSPMKGHSHVYWYRQLPEEGLKFMVYLQKENIIDESGMPKERFSAEFPKEGPSILRIQQVVRGDSAAYFCASSSGTGLYEQYFGPGTRLTVT.

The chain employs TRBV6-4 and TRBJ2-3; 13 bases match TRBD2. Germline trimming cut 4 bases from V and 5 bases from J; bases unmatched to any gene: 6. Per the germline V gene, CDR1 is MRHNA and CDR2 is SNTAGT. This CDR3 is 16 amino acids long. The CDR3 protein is CASSVSGLAGQDTQYF. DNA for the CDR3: TGTGCCAGCAGTGTGTCGGGACTAGCGGGACAAGATACGCAGTATTTT.

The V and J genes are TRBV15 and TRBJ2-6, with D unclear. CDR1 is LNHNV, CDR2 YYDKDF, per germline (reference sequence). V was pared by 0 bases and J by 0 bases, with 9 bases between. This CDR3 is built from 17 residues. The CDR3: CATSRDRVFSGANVLTF. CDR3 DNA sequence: TGTGCCACCAGCAGAGATAGGGTGTTCTCTGGGGCCAACGTCCTGACTTTC.

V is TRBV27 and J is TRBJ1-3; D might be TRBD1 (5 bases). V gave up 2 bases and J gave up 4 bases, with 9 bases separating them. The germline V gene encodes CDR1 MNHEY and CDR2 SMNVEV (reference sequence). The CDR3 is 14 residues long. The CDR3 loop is CASSLGATGNTIYF. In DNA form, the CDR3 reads TGTGCCAGCAGTTTAGGGGCTACGGGAAACACCATATATTTT.

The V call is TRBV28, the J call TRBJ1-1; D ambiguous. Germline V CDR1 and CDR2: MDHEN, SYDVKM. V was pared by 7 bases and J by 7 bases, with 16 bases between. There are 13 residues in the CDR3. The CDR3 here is CASTLSKRVEAFF. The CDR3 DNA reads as TGTGCCAGCACTCTCTCAAAGAGGGTTGAAGCTTTCTTT.

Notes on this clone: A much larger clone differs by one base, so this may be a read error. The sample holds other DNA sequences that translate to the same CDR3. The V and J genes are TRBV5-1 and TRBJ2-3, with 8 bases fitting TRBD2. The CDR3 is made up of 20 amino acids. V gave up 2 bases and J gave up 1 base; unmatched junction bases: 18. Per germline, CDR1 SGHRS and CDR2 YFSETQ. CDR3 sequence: CASSFSGLAGLERGTDTQYF. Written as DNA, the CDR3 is TGCGCCAGCAGCTTTTCAGGGCTAGCGGGCCTCGAAAGAGGCACAGATACGCAGTATTTT.

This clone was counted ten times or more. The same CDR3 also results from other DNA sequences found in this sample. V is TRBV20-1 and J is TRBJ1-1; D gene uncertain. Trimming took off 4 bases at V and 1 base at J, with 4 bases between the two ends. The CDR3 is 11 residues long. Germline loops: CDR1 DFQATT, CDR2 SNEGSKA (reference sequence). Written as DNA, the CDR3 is TGCAGTGCTACAGGGAACACTGAAGCTTTCTTT. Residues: CSATGNTEAFF.

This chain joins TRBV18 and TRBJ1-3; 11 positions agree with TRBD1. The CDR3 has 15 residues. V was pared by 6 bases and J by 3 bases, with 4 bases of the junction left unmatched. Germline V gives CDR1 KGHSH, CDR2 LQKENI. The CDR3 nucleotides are TGTGCCAGCTCGCTGGACAGGGGGCTTGGAAACACCATATATTTT. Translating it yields CASSLDRGLGNTIYF.